A single T cell receptor (beta chain) is shown here with its context. Its antigen is undetermined. The junction departs from the called germline gene at one end, perhaps through a read error. Disease in donors with ophthalmopathy had moderate-to-severe activity, CAS ≥3, NOSPECS ≥4 and under 3 months' duration. The CDR3 totals 15 residues. Germline V gene sequence: CDR1 DFQATT, CDR2 SNEGSKA (reference sequence). This sample was taken from a study of Graves' ophthalmopathy and Graves' hyperthyroidism. Amplifying from RNA transcripts, the study obtained TCR beta CDR3 regions. First-round RT-PCR employed HTBI primers, with a second-round multiplex PCR after it. TCRdb re-called the multiplex PCR reads with MiXCR, one entry per CDR3 protein. Of 200,000 to 300,000 distinct CDR3 sequences listed, around 42% are singletons. Study-level points and caveats: Ophthalmopathy progression was predicted by the model at just over 70% sensitivity and 72% to 80% specificity.

This TCR was recovered from an adult man with Graves' ophthalmopathy. The genes are TRBV20-1 and TRBJ2-7; D not certain. Sequencing was carried out using peripheral blood. Here the CDR3 reads CSARDLMAVPYEQYF. CDR3 coding DNA: TGCAGTGCTCGAGATCTCATGGCAGTCCCCTACGAGCAGTACTTC.